This TCR beta chain appears in the sequencing data of a study of shared clonotypes between healthy human individuals (dated by TCRdb to about 2020). About the study as a whole: Two women and a few men aged 18 to 49 years were included in the cohort. Leukapheresis yielded between about 0.8 and 8.9 billion PBMCs per donor. Different laboratories and diverse techniques were used to prepare libraries and sequence TCR repertoires, to increase sequencing depth and limit assay-specific biases. To estimate repertoire size and how much clonotypes are shared between individuals, the study performed deep sequencing of blood TCR repertoires from a few healthy adults. For each donor, CD4 naive and CD4 memory were each run on three plates, CD8 naive on two plates, and CD8 memory on one plate. Overall study results and their limits: Based on pairwise subsampling, the degree of clonotype sharing among donors was expected to be affected by sequencing depth. Naive subsets generally had larger estimated clonotype richness than memory subsets did. Sampling was limited to blood, and TCR repertoires in tissue likely differ from TCR repertoires in blood. Approximately 5% of naive CD4, around 3.6% of naive CD8, approximately 2% of memory CD4, and around 0.42% of memory CD8 clonotypes were shared across several donors. Because the study included only a small number of donors, the genetic and exposure-history diversity represented was limited. Compared with non-shared clonotypes, the clonotypes found in all four sorted-subset donors had higher generation probabilities. Even with the large sequencing depth, rarefaction of the sorted-subset datasets indicated that sequencing was incomplete.

Using the deep immunoSEQ assay, TCR CDR3 regions were amplified from genomic DNA by multiplex PCR. For each cell subset, the extracted genomic DNA was distributed evenly across all wells of several immunoSEQ 96-well plates, and each plate served as one replicate. For sorted subsets, around 200 ng genomic DNA, equal to 30,000 or so T cell genomes, was loaded into each replicate PCR. Purified libraries were quantified with a Qubit 3.0 fluorometer, sized on a Bioanalyzer 2100, and re-quantified with the KAPA Library Quantification kit. Each immunoSEQ 96-well plate was sequenced on its own single-read 150-cycle Illumina NextSeq 550 flow cell. In the source study's methods: Because only junctional sequences without quality scores were contained in the immunoSEQ output, filtering matching that applied to full-length reads could not be performed. Sequences were annotated with PyIR, a Python wrapper for IgBLAST v1.9, using IMGT germline references to assign V/J genes and CDR3. Reads were removed for weak V/J assignments (E-value above 1e-6), missing CDR3, stop codons, out-of-frame junctions, or ambiguous translated residues. V3J clonotypes were defined by identical inferred V gene, J gene, and CDR3 amino acid sequence. To compute the percentage overlap between repertoires, the number of shared unique clonotypes was divided by the size of the smaller repertoire. RTK rarefaction, the Chao1 estimator, and Recon v2.1 estimates of unobserved clonotypes were used to assess repertoire richness. Generation probabilities were computed with OLGA for all TCRbeta clonotypes obtained by the gDNA method from a few donors. The table was pulled from immuneACCESS by TCRdb, which kept in-frame rearrangements only. Such tables lose some clones; where checked, under half of the loss comes from unresolved V genes, and the rest has no known cause. V and J calls and clone size are given by that table; D and trimming were obtained from the DNA. This sample comprises around 2.5 million clones, 80% to 95% of them detected only once. The biggest ten clones account for about 0.38% of the sample.

A word on this clone: Its antigen remains undetermined. Base quality data are lacking; no much larger clone is found one base away.

CDR1 and CDR2 were assigned from the germline V gene as SGHRS and YFSETQ. Taken from cysteine to phenylalanine, the CDR3 has 19 residues. Left in the record is the CDR3 DNA by itself, 57 bases read in frame from the first base. V and J are truncated by 2 bases and 0 bases respectively, leaving an intervening sequence of 23 bases. Donors were healthy HIV-negative adults with no recently reported acute infections or vaccinations. Every donor was a Caucasian adult living in Nashville, Tennessee, USA. CD4+ T cells were enriched by magnetic negative selection; naive cells were then positively selected on CD45RA, and the negative fraction formed the memory subset. Blood was obtained by leukapheresis, after which PBMCs were separated by Ficoll-Histopaque density gradient centrifugation and cryopreserved in liquid nitrogen vapor phase. Purity and quantity of every magnetically sorted T cell population were checked by analytical flow cytometry. Genomic DNA was isolated from each sorted fraction and quantified by UV absorbance on a Nanodrop 2000c.

Sequenced input: naive CD4+ T cells from PBMCs. This specimen's cell subset or site label, per the study, means: CD45RA+ positively selected. The V gene is TRBV5-1 and the J gene is TRBJ1-1, with a weak D call of TRBD1 (5 bases match). The sequence was obtained from a man between 18 and 35 years old in good health. Some clones in this sample may be carry-over from other donors' samples. CDR3 protein: CASSLRLPAGTFMNTEAFF. Here is the DNA: TGCGCCAGCAGCTTACGGTTGCCGGCCGGGACGTTCATGAACACTGAAGCTTTCTTT.